This entry features one T cell receptor beta chain sequence. Its antigen is unidentified. The data were taken from a study of shared clonotypes between healthy human individuals. The V end lost 3 bases, the J end lost 1 base, and 15 bases lay between the germline ends. Germline V gene lookup returns CDR1 SNHLY and CDR2 FYNNEI. There are 16 residues in the CDR3. TCRdb's table, derived via immunoSEQ multiplex PCR, lists solely in-frame clones and lacks some. The sample yields 550,000 to 850,000 clones, 55% to 80% seen once. Points from the study as a whole: When compared with the clonotypes that were shared by all four sorted-subset donors, the non-shared clonotypes turned out to have lower generation probabilities. Sharing across four donors was highest in naive CD4 (roughly 5%) and lowest in memory CD8 (approximately 0.4%).

The clonotype comes from a woman in her twenties or thirties in good health. The sequenced sample was memory CD4+ T cells sorted from blood. Subset reported: CD45RA-negative fraction. The chain has TRBV2 and TRBJ1-2; perhaps TRBD1 as D (5 bases). The CDR3 coding sequence is TGTGCCAGCAGTGAGGCCTCGACAGCCTATAACTATGGCTACACCTTC. Translated: CASSEASTAYNYGYTF.